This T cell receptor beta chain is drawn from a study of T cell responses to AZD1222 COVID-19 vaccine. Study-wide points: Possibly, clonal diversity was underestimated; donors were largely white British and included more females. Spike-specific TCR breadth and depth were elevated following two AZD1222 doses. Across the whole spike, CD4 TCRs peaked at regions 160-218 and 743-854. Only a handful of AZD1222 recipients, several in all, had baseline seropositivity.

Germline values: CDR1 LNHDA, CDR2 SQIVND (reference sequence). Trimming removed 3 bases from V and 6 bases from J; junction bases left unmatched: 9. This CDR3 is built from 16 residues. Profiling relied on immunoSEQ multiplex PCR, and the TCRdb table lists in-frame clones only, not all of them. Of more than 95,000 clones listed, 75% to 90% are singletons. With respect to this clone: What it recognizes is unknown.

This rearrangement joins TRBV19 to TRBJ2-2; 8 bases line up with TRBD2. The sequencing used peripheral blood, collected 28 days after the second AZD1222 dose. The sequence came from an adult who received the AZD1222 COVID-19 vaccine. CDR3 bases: TGTGCCAGTAGTATCGTTGCGGGGGGACTATCCGGGGAGCTGTTTTTT. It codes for CASSIVAGGLSGELFF.